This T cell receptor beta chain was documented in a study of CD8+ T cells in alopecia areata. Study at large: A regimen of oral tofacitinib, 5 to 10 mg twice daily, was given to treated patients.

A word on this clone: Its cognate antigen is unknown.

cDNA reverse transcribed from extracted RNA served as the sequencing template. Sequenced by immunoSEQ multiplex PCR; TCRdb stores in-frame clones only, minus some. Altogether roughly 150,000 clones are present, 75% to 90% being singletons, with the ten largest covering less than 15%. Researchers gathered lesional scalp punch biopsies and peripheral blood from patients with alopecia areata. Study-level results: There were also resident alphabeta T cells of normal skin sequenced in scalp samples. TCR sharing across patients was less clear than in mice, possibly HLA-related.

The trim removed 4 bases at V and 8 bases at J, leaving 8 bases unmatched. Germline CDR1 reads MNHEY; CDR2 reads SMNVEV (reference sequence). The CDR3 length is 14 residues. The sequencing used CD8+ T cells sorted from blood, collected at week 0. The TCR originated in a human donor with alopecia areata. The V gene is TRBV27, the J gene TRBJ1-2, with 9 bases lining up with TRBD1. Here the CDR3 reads CASSSRDRERGYTF. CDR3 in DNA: TGTGCCAGCAGTTCCAGGGACAGGGAAAGAGGCTACACCTTC.